This T cell receptor (beta chain) was identified in a study of memory CD4+ T cells and cytomegalovirus serostatus (dated by TCRdb to between 2019 and 2020). For context, the study as a whole: A total of around 35 healthy Belgian adults, of whom 9 were CMV seropositive and about 24 were CMV seronegative, were included in the cohort. To replicate a published TCR-based CMV serostatus classifier, the study sequenced CD4+ memory TCRbeta repertoires from a Belgian cohort whose cytomegalovirus serostatus was known. Study-level results and caveats: Only CD4+CD45RO+ memory cells were sequenced, in contrast to the original study, in which naive and memory CD4+ and CD8+ populations were covered. On the Belgian cohort, the classifier built on the original framework reached a median bootstrapped AUC of about 0.95, with a 95% CI of 0.76-1.00. Of around 160 previously reported CMV-associated TCRbeta sequences, about 62 appeared in the CD4+ memory repertoires, each in one to five individuals. Results were interpreted as suggesting that the CMV-associated TCR signature is largely present in the CD4+ memory repertoire. For CMV serostatus prediction, a median bootstrapped AUC of roughly 0.94 was reached with the original framework, and a median bootstrapped AUC of around 0.89 was reached with a US-trained random forest.

V was cut back by 6 bases and J by 0 bases, leaving a gap of 6 bases between them. Reading from cysteine to phenylalanine, the CDR3 counts 12 amino acids. CDR3 DNA is the only sequence kept; it has 36 bases, read in frame from the first base. The germline V gene gives CDR1 as SGHAT and CDR2 as FQNNGV. Single viable CD3+CD4+CD8-CD45RO+ cells were sorted as memory CD4+ T cells on a FACSAria II. CMV serostatus was determined with a Roche Elecsys assay detecting serum IgG against CMV pp150, pp28, p38 and p52. After thawing, total CD4+ T cells were enriched by positive selection with CD4 magnetic microbeads. Samples originated from another study that specifically interrogated the CD4+ T cell memory repertoire. Peripheral blood mononuclear cells were isolated and cryopreserved according to standard operating procedures, and serum was stored at -80 degrees C. The staining used CD3-PerCP (BW264/56), CD4-APC (RPA-T4), CD45RO-PE (UCHT1) and CD8-Pacific Orange (3B5) antibodies, and Sytox blue was used to exclude non-viable cells.

A note on this clone: What antigen it recognizes has not been identified. No base quality information exists; no much larger clone differs at one position.

Genomic DNA was extracted from sorted cells with the Quick-DNA Microprep Kit. Amplification of TCRbeta DNA was done with the immunoSEQ hsTCRbeta kit, following the protocol from the manufacturer. TCRbeta libraries were sequenced on an Illumina MiSeq instrument. Concerning the study's data processing: Removing out-of-frame sequences left under 2.5 million distinct TCRbeta sequences, an average of about 70,000 per individual. Each individual was scored by the count of about 150 previously reported CMV-associated TCRbeta sequences and the total productive distinct TCRbeta count. A beta-binomial model was reimplemented in Python, and random forests from scikit-learn, run with default parameters, were trained on data from the US cohort. Classifier performance on the Belgian cohort was summarized as median AUC with percentile confidence intervals calculated over 10,000 bootstrap iterations. TCRdb re-hosts the immuneACCESS table, in-frame sequences only. Its copies lack some clones; in the studies checked, an unresolved V gene accounts for under half of them, and the cause for the rest is not known. V and J calls and clone size come straight from that table; D and trimming were deduced from the DNA. Across this sample there are approximately 30,000 clones, with about 76% seen only once. The biggest ten clones account for roughly 0.65% of the sample.

The rearranged segments are TRBV11-2 and TRBJ2-7; no D gene can be assigned with confidence. This sequence originates from an adult in good health and CMV-seronegative. Some clones in this sample may be carry-over from other donors' samples. Input material: memory CD4+ T cells from blood. The nucleotide sequence reads TGTGCCAGCAGATTAACCTCCTACGAGCAGTACTTC. Its product reads: CASRLTSYEQYF.